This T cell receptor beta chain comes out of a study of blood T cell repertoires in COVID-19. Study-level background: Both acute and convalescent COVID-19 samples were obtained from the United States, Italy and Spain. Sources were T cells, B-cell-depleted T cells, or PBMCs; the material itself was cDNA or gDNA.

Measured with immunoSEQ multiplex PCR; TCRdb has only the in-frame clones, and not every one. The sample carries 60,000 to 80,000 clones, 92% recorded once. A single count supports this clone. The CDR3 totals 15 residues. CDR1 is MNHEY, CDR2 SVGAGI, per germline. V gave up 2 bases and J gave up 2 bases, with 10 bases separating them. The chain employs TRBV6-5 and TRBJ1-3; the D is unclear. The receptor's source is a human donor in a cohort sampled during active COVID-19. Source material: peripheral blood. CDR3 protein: CASSYRRGTGNTIYF. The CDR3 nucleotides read TGTGCCAGCAGTTACAGGAGAGGCACTGGAAACACCATATATTTT.